This paragraph reports one T cell receptor (beta chain). From the 120-subject validation cohort, which was separate from the roughly 680-subject first cohort, the donors were drawn. The data belong to a study of cytomegalovirus exposure and HLA in healthy donors. Libraries were prepared by immunoSEQ multiplex PCR; TCRdb keeps only in-frame clonotypes and omits some of them. The table lists about 130,000 clones, about 94% of them singletons, with around 1.9% in the top ten. Germline CDR1 is LNHDA and CDR2 is SQIVND (reference sequence). There are 11 residues in the CDR3. Trimming cost V 4 bases and J 7 bases, with 7 bases left between them.

Sequencing was carried out using PBMCs. The receptor was derived from a man between 18 and 29 years old in good health and CMV-seropositive. The chain links TRBV19 to TRBJ1-2, with D unresolved. The CDR3 nucleotides read TGTGCCAGTAGTAGACAAGGTGGCTACACCTTC. Its protein is CASSRQGGYTF.